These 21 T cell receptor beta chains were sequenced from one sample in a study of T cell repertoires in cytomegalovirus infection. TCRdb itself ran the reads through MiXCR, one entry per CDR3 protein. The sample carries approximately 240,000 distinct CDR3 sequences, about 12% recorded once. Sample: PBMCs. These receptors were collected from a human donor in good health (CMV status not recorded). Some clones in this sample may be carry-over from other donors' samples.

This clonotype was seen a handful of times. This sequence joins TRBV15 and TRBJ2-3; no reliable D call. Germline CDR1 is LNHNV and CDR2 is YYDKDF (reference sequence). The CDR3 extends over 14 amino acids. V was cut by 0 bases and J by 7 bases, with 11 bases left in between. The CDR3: CATSREAPFYTQYF. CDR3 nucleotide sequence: TGTGCCACCAGCAGAGAAGCACCTTTTTATACGCAGTATTTT.

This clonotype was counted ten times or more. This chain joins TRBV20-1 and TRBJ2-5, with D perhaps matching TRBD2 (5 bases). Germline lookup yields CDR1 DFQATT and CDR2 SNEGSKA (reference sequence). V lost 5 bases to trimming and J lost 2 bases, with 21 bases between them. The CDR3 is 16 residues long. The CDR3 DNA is TGCAGTGCTGCCCCGCGGGCCCCTCGAGGTCAAGAGACCCAGTACTTC. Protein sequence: CSAAPRAPRGQETQYF.

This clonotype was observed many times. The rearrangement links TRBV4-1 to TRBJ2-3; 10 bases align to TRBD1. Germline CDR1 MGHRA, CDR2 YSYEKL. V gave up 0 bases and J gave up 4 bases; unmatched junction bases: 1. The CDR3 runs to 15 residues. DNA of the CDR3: TGCGCCAGCAGCCAAGAGGGGACAGGGGCAGATACGCAGTATTTT. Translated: CASSQEGTGADTQYF.

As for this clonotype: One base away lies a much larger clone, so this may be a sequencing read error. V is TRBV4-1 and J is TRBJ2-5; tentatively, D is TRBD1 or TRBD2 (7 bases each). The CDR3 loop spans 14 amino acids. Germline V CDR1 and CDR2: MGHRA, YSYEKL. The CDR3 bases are TGCGCCAGCAGCCAAGCGACAGGGCGGGAGAACCAGTACTTC. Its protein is CASSQATGRENQYF.

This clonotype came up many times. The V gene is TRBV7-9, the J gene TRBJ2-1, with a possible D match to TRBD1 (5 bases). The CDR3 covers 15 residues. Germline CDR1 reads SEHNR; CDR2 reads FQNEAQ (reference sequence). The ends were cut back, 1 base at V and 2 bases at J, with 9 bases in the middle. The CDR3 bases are TGTGCCAGCAGCTTAGTAACAGGCACCTACAATGAGCAGTTCTTC. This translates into CASSLVTGTYNEQFF.

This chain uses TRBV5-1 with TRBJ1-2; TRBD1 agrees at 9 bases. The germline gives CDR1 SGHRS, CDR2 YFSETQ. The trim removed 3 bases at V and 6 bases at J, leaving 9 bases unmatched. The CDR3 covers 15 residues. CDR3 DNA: TGCGCCAGCAGCTCACTTCCCGGGACAGGGCATGGCTACACCTTC. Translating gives CASSSLPGTGHGYTF.

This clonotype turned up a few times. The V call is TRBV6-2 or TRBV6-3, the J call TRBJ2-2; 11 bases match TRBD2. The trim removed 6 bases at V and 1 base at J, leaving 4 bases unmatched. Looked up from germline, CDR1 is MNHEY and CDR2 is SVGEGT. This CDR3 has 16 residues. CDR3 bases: TGTGCCAGCAGGTCACTAGCGGGAGTGAACACCGGGGAGCTGTTTTTT. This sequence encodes CASRSLAGVNTGELFF.

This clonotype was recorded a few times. Written as DNA, the CDR3 is TGCAGTCCCTCCGGGGCTAGTGCCACAGATACGCAGTATTTT. Its protein product is CSPSGASATDTQYF. The rearrangement links TRBV20-1 to TRBJ2-3, with D perhaps assigned TRBD1 or TRBD2 (5 bases each). V gave up 8 bases and J gave up 2 bases, with 17 bases separating them. The germline CDR1 and CDR2 sequences are DFQATT and SNEGSKA (reference sequence). There are 14 residues in the CDR3.

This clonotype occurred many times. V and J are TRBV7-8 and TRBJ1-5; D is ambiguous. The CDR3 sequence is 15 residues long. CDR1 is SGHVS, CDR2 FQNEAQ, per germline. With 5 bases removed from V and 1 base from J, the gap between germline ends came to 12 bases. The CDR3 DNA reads TGTGCCAGCAGCCCCGGACTGTCGAGCAATCAGCCCCAGCATTTT. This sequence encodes CASSPGLSSNQPQHF.

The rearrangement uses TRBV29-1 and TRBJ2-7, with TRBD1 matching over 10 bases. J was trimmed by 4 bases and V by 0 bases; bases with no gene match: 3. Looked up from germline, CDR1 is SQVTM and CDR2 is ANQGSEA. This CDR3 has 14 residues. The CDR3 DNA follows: TGCAGCGTTGAAGATGGGACAGGGGTGTACGAGCAGTACTTC. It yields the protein CSVEDGTGVYEQYF.

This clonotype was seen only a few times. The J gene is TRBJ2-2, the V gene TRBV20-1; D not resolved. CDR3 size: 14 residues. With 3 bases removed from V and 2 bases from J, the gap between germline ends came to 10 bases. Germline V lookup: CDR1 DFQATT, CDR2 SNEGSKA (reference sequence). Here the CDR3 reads CSASFGSNTGELFF. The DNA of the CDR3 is TGCAGTGCTAGTTTCGGCTCAAACACCGGGGAGCTGTTTTTT.

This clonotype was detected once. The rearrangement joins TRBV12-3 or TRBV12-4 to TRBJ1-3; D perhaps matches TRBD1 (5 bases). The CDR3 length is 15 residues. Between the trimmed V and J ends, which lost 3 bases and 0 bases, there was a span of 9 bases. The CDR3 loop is CASSFGAFSGNTIYF. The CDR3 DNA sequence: TGTGCCAGCAGTTTTGGGGCTTTCTCTGGAAACACCATATATTTT.

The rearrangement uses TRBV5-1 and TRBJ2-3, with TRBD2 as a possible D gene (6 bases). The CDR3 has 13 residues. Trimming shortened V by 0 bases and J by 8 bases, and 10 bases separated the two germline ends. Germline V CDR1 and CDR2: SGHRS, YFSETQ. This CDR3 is CASSLGGKSTQYF. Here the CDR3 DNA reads TGCGCCAGCAGCTTGGGCGGGAAAAGTACGCAGTATTTT.

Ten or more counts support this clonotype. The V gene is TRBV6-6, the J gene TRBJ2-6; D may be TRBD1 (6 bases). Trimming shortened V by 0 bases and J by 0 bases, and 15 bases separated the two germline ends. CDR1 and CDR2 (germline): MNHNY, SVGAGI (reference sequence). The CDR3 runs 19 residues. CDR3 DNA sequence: TGTGCCAGCAGTTACTCGCCTACAGGGAGTTCCTCTGGGGCCAACGTCCTGACTTTC. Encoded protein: CASSYSPTGSSSGANVLTF.

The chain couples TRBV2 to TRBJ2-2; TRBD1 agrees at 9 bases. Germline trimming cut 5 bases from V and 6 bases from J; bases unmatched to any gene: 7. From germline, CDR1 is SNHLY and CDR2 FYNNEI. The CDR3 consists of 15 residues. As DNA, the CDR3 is TGTGCCAGCAGTCCAACGGGACAGGGCGCCGGGGAGCTGTTTTTT. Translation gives CASSPTGQGAGELFF.

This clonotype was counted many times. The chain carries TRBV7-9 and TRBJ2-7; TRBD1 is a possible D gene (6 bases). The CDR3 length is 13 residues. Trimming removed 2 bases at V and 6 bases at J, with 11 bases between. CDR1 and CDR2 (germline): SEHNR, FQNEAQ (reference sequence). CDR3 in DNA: TGTGCCAGCAGCTTACTGGACAGAGGCGAGCAGTACTTC. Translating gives CASSLLDRGEQYF.

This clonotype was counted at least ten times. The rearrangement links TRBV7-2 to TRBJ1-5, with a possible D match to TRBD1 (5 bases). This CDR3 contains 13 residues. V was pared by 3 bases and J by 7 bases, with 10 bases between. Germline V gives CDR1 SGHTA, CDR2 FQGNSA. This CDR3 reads CASSFDRDQPQHF. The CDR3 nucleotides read TGTGCCAGCAGCTTTGATCGGGACCAGCCCCAGCATTTT.

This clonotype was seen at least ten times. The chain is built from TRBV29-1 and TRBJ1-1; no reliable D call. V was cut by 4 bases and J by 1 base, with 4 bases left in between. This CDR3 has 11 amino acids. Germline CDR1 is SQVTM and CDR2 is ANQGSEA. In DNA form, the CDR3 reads TGCAGCGTTGGGGCGAACACTGAAGCTTTCTTT. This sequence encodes CSVGANTEAFF.

The DNA of the CDR3 is TGCGCCAGCAGCCAAGGGCTCCTCAGCTCCTACGAGCAGTACTTC. Translated, it gives CASSQGLLSSYEQYF. V and J are TRBV4-3 and TRBJ2-7; D remains unclear. V was pared by 1 base and J by 0 bases, with 10 bases between. CDR3 length: 15 amino acids. CDR1 is LGHNA and CDR2 is YSLEER in the germline V gene.

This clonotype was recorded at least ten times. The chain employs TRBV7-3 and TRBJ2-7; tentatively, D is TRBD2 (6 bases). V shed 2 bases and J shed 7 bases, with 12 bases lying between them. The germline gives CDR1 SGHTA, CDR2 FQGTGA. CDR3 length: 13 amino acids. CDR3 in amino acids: CASSLDGRGEQYF. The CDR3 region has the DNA TGTGCCAGCAGCTTAGACGGGAGAGGAGAGCAGTACTTC.

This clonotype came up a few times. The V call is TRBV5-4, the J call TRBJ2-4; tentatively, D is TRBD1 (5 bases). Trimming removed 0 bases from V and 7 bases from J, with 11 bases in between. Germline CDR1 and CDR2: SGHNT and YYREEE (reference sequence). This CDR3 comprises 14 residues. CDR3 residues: CASSLEGQGNIQYF. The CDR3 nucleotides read TGTGCCAGCAGCTTGGAGGGGCAAGGGAACATTCAGTACTTC.